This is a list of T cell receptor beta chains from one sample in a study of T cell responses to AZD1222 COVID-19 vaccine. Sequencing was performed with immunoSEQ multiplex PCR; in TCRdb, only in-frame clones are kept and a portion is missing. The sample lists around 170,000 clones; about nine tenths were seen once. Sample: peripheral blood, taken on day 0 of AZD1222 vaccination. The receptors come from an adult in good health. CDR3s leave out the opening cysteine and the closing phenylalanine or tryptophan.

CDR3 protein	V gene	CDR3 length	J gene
ASSPEGQETDTQY	TRBV2	13	TRBJ2-3
ASSLEFGNYGYT	TRBV7-2	12	TRBJ1-2
ASSYVKQNTEAF	TRBV6-6	12	TRBJ1-1
ATSRDINTGLVGGYT	TRBV15	15	TRBJ1-2
AISESSGLSTDTQY	TRBV10-3	14	TRBJ2-3
ASSPMTSGASNEQF	TRBV11-3	14	TRBJ2-1
ASSQERQGGYT	TRBV4-3	11	TRBJ1-2
ASSPTGTGSYNEQF	TRBV5-4	14	TRBJ2-1
ASSQEPYRTYEQY	TRBV4-1	13	TRBJ2-7
ASSLWTGRRNQPQH	TRBV7-9	14	TRBJ1-5
ASSLGRLYTEAF	TRBV28	12	TRBJ1-1
ASSPPGQGGNQPQH	TRBV18	14	TRBJ1-5
ASRQGAVTEAF	TRBV6-5	11	TRBJ1-1
ATSKTSLIAPGELF	TRBV24-1	14	TRBJ2-2
ASSRIGTEAF	TRBV19	10	TRBJ1-1